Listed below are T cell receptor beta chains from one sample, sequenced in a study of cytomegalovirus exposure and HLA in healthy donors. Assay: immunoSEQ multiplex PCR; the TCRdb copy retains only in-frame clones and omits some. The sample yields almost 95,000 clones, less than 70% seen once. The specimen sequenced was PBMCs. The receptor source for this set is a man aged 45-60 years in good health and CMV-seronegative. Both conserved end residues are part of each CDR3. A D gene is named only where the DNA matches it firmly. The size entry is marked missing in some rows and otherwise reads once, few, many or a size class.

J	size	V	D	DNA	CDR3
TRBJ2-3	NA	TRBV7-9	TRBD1	TGTGCCAGCAGCTTACCGGGACAGGGCCGCGGAGTCACAGATACGCAGTATTTT	CASSLPGQGRGVTDTQYF
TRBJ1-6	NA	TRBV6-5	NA	TGTGCCAGCAGTTACCGTGGTCGAGGGGGTATGTCACCCCTCCACTTT	CASSYRGRGGMSPLHF
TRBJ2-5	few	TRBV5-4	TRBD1	TGTGCCAGCAGCCTATGGGACAGCCAAGAGACCCAGTACTTC	CASSLWDSQETQYF
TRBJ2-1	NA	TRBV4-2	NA	TGTGCCAGCAGCCAAGATCCGGCAGGGAGGAAGTCAGAGCAGTTCTTC	CASSQDPAGRKSEQFF
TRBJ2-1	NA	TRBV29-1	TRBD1	TGCAGCGTTGCCAGGATGGACAGGGTAAATGAGCAGTTCTTC	CSVARMDRVNEQFF
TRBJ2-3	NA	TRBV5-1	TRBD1	TGCGCCAGCAGGGTGGGACAGGGCACAGATACGCAGTATTTT	CASRVGQGTDTQYF
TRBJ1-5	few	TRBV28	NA	TGTGCCAGCAGTTTTTTTGGCGCTGGACAGACAATCAATCAGCCCCAGCATTTT	CASSFFGAGQTINQPQHF
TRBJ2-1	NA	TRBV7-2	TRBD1	TGTGCCAGCGGGCGACAGGGGGGCCCTTACAATGAGCAGTTCTTC	CASGRQGGPYNEQFF
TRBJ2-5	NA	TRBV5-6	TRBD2	TGTGCCAGCAGTTGGCAAACTCTAGCGGGGGTGGAAGAGACCCAGTACTTC	CASSWQTLAGVEETQYF
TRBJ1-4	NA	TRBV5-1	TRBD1	TGCGCCAGCAGCTTGGCCGGGACAGGGGTTGAAAAACTGTTTTTT	CASSLAGTGVEKLFF
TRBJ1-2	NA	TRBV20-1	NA	TGCAGTGCGCCCAACCCTAGCTACACCTTC	CSAPNPSYTF
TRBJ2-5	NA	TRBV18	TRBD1	TGTGCCAGCTCACCATACGGGACAGCCCAAGAGACCCAGTACTTC	CASSPYGTAQETQYF
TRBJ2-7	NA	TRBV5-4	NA	TGTGCCAGCAGCTCCCGACTAGGGGAGACCTACGAGCAGTACTTC	CASSSRLGETYEQYF
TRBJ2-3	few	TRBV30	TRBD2	TGTGCCTGGAGCCGGACTAGCGGGAGTTACCCGCCGCAGTATTTT	CAWSRTSGSYPPQYF
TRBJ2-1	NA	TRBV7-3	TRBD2	TGTGCCAGCAGCCCGACTAGCGGGGGCTCCTACAATGAGCAGTTCTTC	CASSPTSGGSYNEQFF
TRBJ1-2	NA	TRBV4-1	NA	TGCGCCAGCAGCGACCGTATGAGGGCCCTTCATGGCTACACCTTC	CASSDRMRALHGYTF
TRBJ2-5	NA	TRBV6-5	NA	TGTGCCAGCAGTTTGGGACTGCACGTCGCCGGGGAGACCCAGTACTTC	CASSLGLHVAGETQYF